The sequence of this T cell receptor (beta chain) was determined in a study of T-cell memory formation after mild COVID-19 (TCRdb year 2021). Regarding the research as a whole: Most TCR sequence clusters were specific to one of the two donors. T-cell clones expanding and contracting after mild COVID-19 in a couple of donors were tracked by longitudinal TCRalpha and TCRbeta repertoire sequencing. Two young, previously healthy adult volunteers made up the cohort, one male and one female. Study-level results and caveats: Balanced CD4/CD8 phenotypes were observed for clones contracting from day 15 to 85, whereas a bias towards CD4+ was observed for a second wave of clones expanding from day 15 to 37. Some responding clones were detected in pre-infection memory, suggesting pre-existing cross-reactive memory T cells joined the SARS-CoV-2 response. Contracting CD4+ clones were found mainly in CM and EM memory subsets, while CD8+ clones were enriched in EMRA. SARS-CoV-2 specificity of the second-wave clones peaking on day 37 was not confirmed. Only two mild cases were covered by the study, and larger cohorts that include severe cases with pre-infection samples were considered necessary.

PBMCs were isolated by Ficoll-Paque density gradient centrifugation. For sequencing, an Illumina NovaSeq 6000 was employed. TCRalpha and TCRbeta cDNA libraries were constructed by 5'RACE with constant-segment primers, with sample barcodes and unique molecular identifiers being introduced. RNA was extracted from every sample with Trizol reagent. Library amplification was performed in two PCR steps, and a second sample barcode and Illumina TruSeq adapters were introduced in the second step. Sequencing of libraries was performed on an Illumina NovaSeq with 2 x 150 bp paired-end reads. In the paper's pipeline: Reads were demultiplexed and collapsed into UMI-guided consensus sequences with migec v1.2.7. With mixcr v2.1.11, UMI consensuses were aligned to TRA and TRB V and J templates and assembled into clonotypes. A clonotype was counted as expanded or contracted only if both edgeR and NoisET called the change significant, with noise models trained on biological replicates. For edgeR calls, a false discovery rate-adjusted p below 0.01 and a log2 fold-change threshold of 1 were applied. PCA with hierarchical clustering of max-normalized trajectories of the 1000 most abundant clonotypes was used as exploratory dynamics analysis. Separately sequenced CD4+ and CD8+ repertoires were used to assign a CD4 or CD8 phenotype to each responding clone. The public reads were quality trimmed at Q25 with fastp and then assembled into clones with MiXCR by TCRdb, keeping productive beta chains. Rows are unified per CDR3 protein, each entry keeping the most common DNA and genes. The V and J calls shown here were made by TCRdb, not taken from the authors' results. The sample yields more than 250,000 distinct CDR3 sequences; roughly 18% were counted once. The top ten hold roughly 23% of the sample.

As concerns this clonotype: Its target antigen remains unknown. Base quality data are lacking; no much larger clone is found one base away.

The CDR3 runs 14 residues from the cysteine to the phenylalanine. Only CDR3 DNA remains: 42 bases, in frame from the first base. Trimming at the junction amounts to 2 bases on V and 1 base on J, and the germline ends lie 7 bases apart. CDR1 MNHEY and CDR2 SVGEGT are derived from the germline V gene. The chain uses TRBV6-2 or TRBV6-3 and TRBJ2-3, with the D gene not confidently named. This TCR was sampled from a man aged 18-30 years who had mild COVID-19 (a few samples of this study predate the infection). The sample titles of this study are shuffled in the database, so cell type and time point are left out; the donor was told from shared clones. Sequencing was performed on PBMCs or a T cell subset sorted from them (not recorded which). The CDR3 in this case is CASSYSWGTDTQYF. The sequence in DNA is TGTGCCAGCAGTTACAGCTGGGGCACAGATACGCAGTATTTT.